The following is a TCR beta chain sequence with its context. Its antigen remains unidentified. The data originate from a study of T cell responses to AZD1222 COVID-19 vaccine. Study-level findings and limits: All repertoire sampling was performed exclusively after the peak T cell response. A mostly white British donor set with more females was recruited, and clonal diversity was possibly underestimated.

TCRdb's copy holds only in-frame clones and misses some; the assay was immunoSEQ multiplex PCR. The data show approximately 220,000 clones, with about 93% seen just once and roughly 1% held by the top ten. With V trimmed by 8 bases and J by 7 bases, 8 bases remained unmatched. Germline CDR1 reads LNHDA; CDR2 reads SQIVND (reference sequence). This CDR3 spans 14 amino acids. The specimen was peripheral blood, collected on day 0 of MenACWY control vaccination. The chain employs TRBV19 and TRBJ1-6, with 7 bases fitting TRBD1. The TCR sequence derives from an adult in good health. The CDR3 coding sequence is TGTGCCAGTTTGGGCCGGGACAGAAATTCACCCCTCCACTTT. Protein product: CASLGRDRNSPLHF. Complete variable domain (other parts from reference TRBV19 and TRBJ1-6): DGGITQSPKYLFRKEGQNVTLSCEQNLNHDAMYWYRQDPGQGLRLIYYSQIVNDFQKGDIAEGYSVSREKKESFPLTVTSAQKNPTAFYLCASLGRDRNSPLHFGNGTRLTVT.